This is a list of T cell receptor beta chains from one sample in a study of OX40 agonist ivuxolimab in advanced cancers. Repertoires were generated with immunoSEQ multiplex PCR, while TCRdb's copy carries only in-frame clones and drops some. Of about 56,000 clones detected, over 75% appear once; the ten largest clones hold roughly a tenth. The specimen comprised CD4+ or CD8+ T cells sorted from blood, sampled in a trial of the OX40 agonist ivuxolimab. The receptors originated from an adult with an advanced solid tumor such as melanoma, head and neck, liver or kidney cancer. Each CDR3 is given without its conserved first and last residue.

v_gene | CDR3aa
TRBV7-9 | ASSLSTSTDTQY
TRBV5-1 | ASSWQGAQDEQY
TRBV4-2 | ASSQNTGTSGYEQY
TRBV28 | ASNRGGYNTGELF
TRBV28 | ASSFDGFSGRVEY
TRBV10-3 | AISGGRIDNTEAF
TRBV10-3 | AISESRDREAF
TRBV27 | ASSYQGYT
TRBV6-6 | ASSYEGTINEKLF
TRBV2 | ASSEDFQETQY
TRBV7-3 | ASSLRGGAYNEQF
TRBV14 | ASSPHRGGEAF
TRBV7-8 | ASSLGSFYNEQF
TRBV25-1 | ASSGQGYSPLH
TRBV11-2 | ASSPRGSTDTQY
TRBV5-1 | ASSLVGFQETQY
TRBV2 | ASRWGPGIGELF
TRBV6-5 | ASSYSRPDTQY
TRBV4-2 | ASSPIGGGGNTGELF
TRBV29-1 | SAQGLGIDTQY